The clone carrying this TCR beta chain was observed many times. Its antigen remains unknown. The data were taken from a study of early T cells in non-severe SARS-CoV-2 infection. Study at large: Chains were not paired, and sequencing was done on bulk RNA from unsorted whole blood. Overall study findings and caveats: The matching step, a VDJdb search, favored anti-spike CD8 responses and missed private and CD4 specificities.

In the library, individual cDNA molecules carried attached unique molecular identifiers. In TCRdb, the 5' RACE reads were re-called with MiXCR into one record per CDR3 protein. The repertoire consists of over 25,000 distinct CDR3 sequences, with 5.4% occurring once and the leading ten covering roughly 0.87%. Sample: whole blood. This TCR was recovered from an adult who was a healthcare worker with PCR-confirmed SARS-CoV-2 infection or an uninfected control (not recorded which).

CDR3 protein: CASSRGTGRTFQETQYF. The CDR3 DNA is TGTGCCAGCAGCCGAGGGACAGGCCGTACTTTCCAAGAGACCCAGTACTTC. This sequence joins TRBV5-4 and TRBJ2-5, with 8 nucleotides matching TRBD1. Germline lookup yields CDR1 SGHNT and CDR2 YYREEE (reference sequence). The CDR3 loop spans 17 amino acids. V lost 4 bases to trimming and J lost 1 base; unmatched junction nucleotides: 12. Looking up the rest from reference TRBV5-4 and TRBJ2-5 gives the full variable domain: ETGVTQSPTHLIKTRGQQVTLRCSSQSGHNTVSWYQQALGQGPQFIFQYYREEENGRGNFPPRFSGLQFPNYSSELNVNALELDDSALYLCASSRGTGRTFQETQYFGPGTRLLVL.